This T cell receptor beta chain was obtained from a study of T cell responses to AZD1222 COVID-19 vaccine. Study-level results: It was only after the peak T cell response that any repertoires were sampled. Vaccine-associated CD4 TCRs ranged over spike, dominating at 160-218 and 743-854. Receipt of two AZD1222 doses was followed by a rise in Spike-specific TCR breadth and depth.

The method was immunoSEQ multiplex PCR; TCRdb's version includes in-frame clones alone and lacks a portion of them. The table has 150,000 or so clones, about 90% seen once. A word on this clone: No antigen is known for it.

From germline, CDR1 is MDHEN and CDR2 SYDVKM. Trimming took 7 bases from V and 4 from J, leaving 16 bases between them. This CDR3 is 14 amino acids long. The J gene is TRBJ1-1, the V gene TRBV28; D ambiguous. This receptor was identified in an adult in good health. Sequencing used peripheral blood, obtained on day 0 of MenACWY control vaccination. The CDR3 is CASTYWRSSTEAFF. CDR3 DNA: TGTGCCAGCACCTATTGGCGTTCGAGCACTGAAGCTTTCTTT. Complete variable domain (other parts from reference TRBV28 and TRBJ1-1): DVKVTQSSRYLVKRTGEKVFLECVQDMDHENMFWYRQDPGLGLRLIYFSYDVKMKEKGDIPEGYSVSREKKERFSLILESASTNQTSMYLCASTYWRSSTEAFFGQGTRLTVV.